A selection of T cell receptor beta chains follows, all from one sample in a study of T cells after yellow fever vaccination. TCRdb processed the 5' RACE reads anew with MiXCR; each CDR3 protein has one entry. The sample comprises about 630,000 distinct CDR3 sequences, about 12% of which are singletons, and more than 13% rests with the top ten. The sequencing used PBMCs, collected on the day of the yellow fever booster vaccination. All receptors come from a man aged 30 to 45 who received the YFV17D yellow fever vaccine. Both conserved end residues are part of each CDR3. Each record gives: V gene, D gene, J gene, clone size, CDR3 protein, CDR3 DNA. A D gene is named only where the DNA matches it firmly. Some rows mark clone size as missing; the rest say once, few, many or name a class of expanded clone.

V gene: TRBV29-1; D gene: .; J gene: TRBJ2-7; clone size: few; CDR3 protein: CSASGPPGYEQYF; CDR3 DNA: TGCAGCGCCTCAGGACCCCCAGGATACGAGCAGTACTTC
V gene: TRBV12-3/TRBV12-4; D gene: TRBD1; J gene: TRBJ2-2; clone size: few; CDR3 protein: CASSFSGGPHGELFF; CDR3 DNA: TGTGCCAGCAGTTTTTCAGGGGGACCACACGGGGAGCTGTTTTTT
V gene: TRBV6-2/TRBV6-3; D gene: TRBD2; J gene: TRBJ2-7; clone size: .; CDR3 protein: CASGLLGTRQRYEQYF; CDR3 DNA: TGTGCCAGCGGGCTCCTCGGGACTAGACAGAGATACGAGCAGTACTTC
V gene: TRBV13; D gene: TRBD1; J gene: TRBJ2-1; clone size: .; CDR3 protein: CASSLSEGQTIDEQFF; CDR3 DNA: TGTGCCAGCAGCTTATCTGAGGGACAGACTATAGATGAGCAGTTCTTC
V gene: TRBV5-6; D gene: .; J gene: TRBJ2-7; clone size: .; CDR3 protein: CASSYSLYEQYF; CDR3 DNA: TGTGCCAGCAGTTATAGCCTCTACGAGCAGTACTTC
V gene: TRBV27; D gene: .; J gene: TRBJ2-7; clone size: few; CDR3 protein: CASSLSVQGDEQYF; CDR3 DNA: TGTGCCAGCAGTTTATCGGTCCAGGGTGACGAGCAGTACTTC
V gene: TRBV21-1; D gene: .; J gene: TRBJ2-7; clone size: .; CDR3 protein: CASSKRGSGKIYEQYF; CDR3 DNA: TGTGCCAGCAGCAAACGGGGTAGCGGGAAGATCTACGAGCAGTACTTC
V gene: TRBV12-3/TRBV12-4; D gene: .; J gene: TRBJ2-2; clone size: few; CDR3 protein: CASSLRRLNTGELFF; CDR3 DNA: TGTGCCAGCAGTTTGAGAAGACTGAACACCGGGGAGCTGTTTTTT
V gene: TRBV29-1; D gene: .; J gene: TRBJ2-4; clone size: few; CDR3 protein: CSVEEALVAKNIQYF; CDR3 DNA: TGCAGCGTTGAAGAGGCTCTAGTGGCCAAAAACATTCAGTACTTC
V gene: TRBV28; D gene: TRBD2; J gene: TRBJ2-3; clone size: many; CDR3 protein: CASSFSSGSRSDTQYF; CDR3 DNA: TGTGCCAGCAGTTTTAGTAGCGGGAGTAGGTCAGATACGCAGTATTTT
V gene: TRBV6-5; D gene: .; J gene: TRBJ1-1; clone size: .; CDR3 protein: CASSYSRRQNTEAFF; CDR3 DNA: TGTGCCAGCAGTTACTCACGTCGACAGAACACTGAAGCTTTCTTT
V gene: TRBV30; D gene: .; J gene: TRBJ1-3; clone size: few; CDR3 protein: CAFGSSGNTIYF; CDR3 DNA: TGTGCCTTTGGTAGCTCTGGAAACACCATATATTTT
V gene: TRBV4-1; D gene: TRBD2; J gene: TRBJ2-1; clone size: many; CDR3 protein: CASSQDLAGGLEQFF; CDR3 DNA: TGCGCCAGCAGCCAAGATCTAGCGGGAGGTCTAGAGCAGTTCTTC
V gene: TRBV7-9; D gene: .; J gene: TRBJ2-4; clone size: few; CDR3 protein: CASSAGAGPKNIQYF; CDR3 DNA: TGTGCCAGCAGCGCGGGGGCAGGGCCCAAAAACATTCAGTACTTC
V gene: TRBV18; D gene: TRBD1; J gene: TRBJ2-7; clone size: few; CDR3 protein: CASSPVTGAYEQYF; CDR3 DNA: TGTGCCAGCTCACCGGTGACAGGGGCTTACGAGCAGTACTTC
V gene: TRBV29-1; D gene: .; J gene: TRBJ2-1; clone size: many; CDR3 protein: CSGTRLDNEQFF; CDR3 DNA: TGCAGCGGAACGAGACTAGATAATGAGCAGTTCTTC
V gene: TRBV4-3; D gene: .; J gene: TRBJ2-7; clone size: .; CDR3 protein: CASSQGTPNSYEQYF; CDR3 DNA: TGCGCCAGCAGCCAAGGGACTCCTAATTCCTACGAGCAGTACTTC
V gene: TRBV3-1; D gene: TRBD1; J gene: TRBJ1-3; clone size: few; CDR3 protein: CASSHRQGTSDTIYF; CDR3 DNA: TGTGCCAGCAGCCACCGACAGGGAACAAGCGACACCATATATTTT
V gene: TRBV7-8; D gene: .; J gene: TRBJ2-7; clone size: .; CDR3 protein: CASRRQAGTSYEQYF; CDR3 DNA: TGTGCCAGCCGCAGACAGGCCGGGACCTCCTACGAGCAGTACTTC
V gene: TRBV29-1; D gene: TRBD2; J gene: TRBJ2-7; clone size: few; CDR3 protein: CSVEGGGRANEQYF; CDR3 DNA: TGCAGCGTTGAAGGCGGCGGGAGGGCAAACGAGCAGTACTTC
V gene: TRBV20-1; D gene: TRBD2; J gene: TRBJ2-4; clone size: few; CDR3 protein: CSARIGTSGRREKQIQYF; CDR3 DNA: TGCAGTGCTAGAATTGGGACTAGCGGTCGTAGGGAAAAACAAATTCAGTACTTC
V gene: TRBV20-1; D gene: .; J gene: TRBJ2-1; clone size: few; CDR3 protein: CSASLARRANEQFF; CDR3 DNA: TGCAGTGCTAGCCTTGCGCGTAGGGCCAATGAGCAGTTCTTC
V gene: TRBV20-1; D gene: TRBD2; J gene: TRBJ2-7; clone size: .; CDR3 protein: CSASGGLPYEQYF; CDR3 DNA: TGCAGTGCTAGTGGGGGACTACCCTACGAGCAGTACTTC
V gene: TRBV6-5; D gene: TRBD1; J gene: TRBJ2-1; clone size: few; CDR3 protein: CASSNRGPGEQFF; CDR3 DNA: TGTGCCAGCAGTAACAGGGGGCCGGGTGAGCAGTTCTTC
V gene: TRBV25-1; D gene: TRBD2; J gene: TRBJ2-1; clone size: .; CDR3 protein: CASSEFIGGRNEQFF; CDR3 DNA: TGTGCCAGCAGTGAATTCATCGGGGGGAGGAATGAGCAGTTCTTC
V gene: TRBV24-1; D gene: .; J gene: TRBJ1-1; clone size: few; CDR3 protein: CATSDSAGAEAFF; CDR3 DNA: TGTGCCACCAGTGATTCGGCGGGGGCCGAAGCTTTCTTT
V gene: TRBV4-2; D gene: .; J gene: TRBJ2-7; clone size: .; CDR3 protein: CASSQDGQGIRAYEQYF; CDR3 DNA: TGTGCCAGCAGCCAAGACGGGCAGGGAATTAGGGCCTACGAGCAGTACTTC
V gene: TRBV4-3; D gene: TRBD2; J gene: TRBJ2-4; clone size: .; CDR3 protein: CASSQDRASGNIQYF; CDR3 DNA: TGCGCCAGCAGCCAAGATCGGGCTAGCGGAAACATTCAGTACTTC
V gene: TRBV28; D gene: TRBD1; J gene: TRBJ2-7; clone size: few; CDR3 protein: CASCRTGVFYEQYF; CDR3 DNA: TGTGCCAGCTGCCGGACAGGGGTATTTTACGAGCAGTACTTC
V gene: TRBV7-9; D gene: .; J gene: TRBJ2-7; clone size: few; CDR3 protein: CASSLDLNSYEQYF; CDR3 DNA: TGTGCCAGCAGCCTGGACTTAAACTCCTACGAGCAGTACTTC
V gene: TRBV11-2; D gene: TRBD1; J gene: TRBJ2-2; clone size: few; CDR3 protein: CATGTGGFGELFF; CDR3 DNA: TGTGCCACCGGGACAGGAGGATTCGGGGAGCTGTTTTTT
V gene: TRBV7-9; D gene: TRBD1; J gene: TRBJ1-1; clone size: .; CDR3 protein: CASSLGTGAEKEAFF; CDR3 DNA: TGTGCCAGCAGCTTAGGTACAGGGGCGGAAAAGGAAGCTTTCTTT
V gene: TRBV19; D gene: TRBD1; J gene: TRBJ1-1; clone size: .; CDR3 protein: CASSETGTGIGYTEAFF; CDR3 DNA: TGTGCCAGTAGCGAGACCGGGACAGGGATAGGGTACACTGAAGCTTTCTTT
V gene: TRBV7-2; D gene: TRBD2; J gene: TRBJ2-3; clone size: .; CDR3 protein: CASSSQAGVADTQYF; CDR3 DNA: TGTGCCAGCAGCTCTCAAGCGGGAGTCGCAGATACGCAGTATTTT
V gene: TRBV30; D gene: .; J gene: TRBJ2-3; clone size: few; CDR3 protein: CAWNSGLSDTQYF; CDR3 DNA: TGTGCCTGGAACTCAGGGTTATCAGATACGCAGTATTTT
V gene: TRBV6-5; D gene: TRBD2; J gene: TRBJ2-5; clone size: .; CDR3 protein: CASSYSEIAGGFETQYF; CDR3 DNA: TGTGCCAGCAGTTACTCGGAGATAGCGGGAGGGTTCGAGACCCAGTACTTC
V gene: TRBV4-3; D gene: .; J gene: TRBJ2-1; clone size: .; CDR3 protein: CASSPTGPGSSYNEQFF; CDR3 DNA: TGCGCCAGCAGCCCGACAGGCCCAGGTTCATCCTACAATGAGCAGTTCTTC
V gene: TRBV6-1; D gene: .; J gene: TRBJ2-1; clone size: .; CDR3 protein: CASSENTGFINEQFF; CDR3 DNA: TGTGCCAGCAGTGAAAACACAGGGTTCATCAATGAGCAGTTCTTC
V gene: TRBV5-1; D gene: .; J gene: TRBJ2-5; clone size: .; CDR3 protein: CASSLEETGPVGGQETQYF; CDR3 DNA: TGCGCCAGCAGCTTGGAAGAGACTGGGCCGGTAGGAGGCCAAGAGACCCAGTACTTC
V gene: TRBV7-7; D gene: .; J gene: TRBJ2-1; clone size: .; CDR3 protein: CASSLRSPGLSSYNEQFF; CDR3 DNA: TGTGCCAGCAGCTTAAGGTCCCCCGGTCTAAGCTCCTACAATGAGCAGTTCTTC
V gene: TRBV12-3/TRBV12-4; D gene: TRBD1; J gene: TRBJ1-2; clone size: few; CDR3 protein: CASSLGTGGGGYTF; CDR3 DNA: TGTGCCAGCAGTTTAGGGACAGGGGGCGGAGGCTACACCTTC
V gene: TRBV12-3/TRBV12-4; D gene: .; J gene: TRBJ1-4; clone size: few; CDR3 protein: CASRRDLGEKLFF; CDR3 DNA: TGTGCCAGCAGACGGGACTTAGGGGAAAAACTGTTTTTT
V gene: TRBV14; D gene: .; J gene: TRBJ2-7; clone size: .; CDR3 protein: CASSNTYEQHF; CDR3 DNA: TGTGCCAGCAGCAACACCTACGAGCAGCACTTC
V gene: TRBV29-1; D gene: TRBD1; J gene: TRBJ2-3; clone size: .; CDR3 protein: CSVAGTGHTDTQYF; CDR3 DNA: TGCAGCGTGGCCGGGACAGGGCACACAGATACGCAGTATTTT
V gene: TRBV9; D gene: .; J gene: TRBJ1-2; clone size: .; CDR3 protein: CASSVIGNYGYTF; CDR3 DNA: TGTGCCAGCAGCGTAATAGGAAACTATGGCTACACCTTC
V gene: TRBV27; D gene: .; J gene: TRBJ2-7; clone size: few; CDR3 protein: CASSPNNYEQYF; CDR3 DNA: TGTGCCAGCAGCCCTAATAACTACGAGCAGTACTTC
V gene: TRBV15; D gene: .; J gene: TRBJ2-1; clone size: .; CDR3 protein: CATPRAPSNEQFF; CDR3 DNA: TGTGCCACCCCCAGAGCCCCTTCCAATGAGCAGTTCTTC
V gene: TRBV10-3; D gene: .; J gene: TRBJ1-1; clone size: few; CDR3 protein: CAIIEQPGTEAFF; CDR3 DNA: TGTGCCATCATCGAACAGCCAGGGACTGAAGCTTTCTTT
V gene: TRBV11-2; D gene: .; J gene: TRBJ2-2; clone size: .; CDR3 protein: CASSLGGQINTGELFF; CDR3 DNA: TGTGCCAGCAGCTTAGGGGGTCAGATTAACACCGGGGAGCTGTTTTTT
V gene: TRBV7-2; D gene: .; J gene: TRBJ2-5; clone size: .; CDR3 protein: CASSFGYRAFQETQYF; CDR3 DNA: TGTGCCAGCAGCTTCGGTTACCGGGCCTTCCAAGAGACCCAGTACTTC
V gene: TRBV24-1; D gene: .; J gene: TRBJ2-7; clone size: .; CDR3 protein: CATSDLHYRQGICYEQYF; CDR3 DNA: TGTGCCACCAGTGATTTGCATTACCGTCAGGGAATTTGCTACGAGCAGTACTTC
V gene: TRBV5-1; D gene: .; J gene: TRBJ2-1; clone size: few; CDR3 protein: CASSATAGKTYNEQFF; CDR3 DNA: TGCGCCAGCAGCGCGACAGCAGGGAAGACCTACAATGAGCAGTTCTTC
V gene: TRBV5-1; D gene: .; J gene: TRBJ2-7; clone size: many; CDR3 protein: CASSLVSAGGEQYF; CDR3 DNA: TGCGCCAGCAGCTTGGTTTCAGCAGGGGGGGAGCAGTACTTC
V gene: TRBV25-1; D gene: .; J gene: TRBJ1-6; clone size: few; CDR3 protein: CASSEYDGWSPLHF; CDR3 DNA: TGTGCCAGCAGTGAATACGATGGGTGGTCACCCCTCCACTTT
V gene: TRBV30; D gene: .; J gene: TRBJ2-1; clone size: .; CDR3 protein: CAWSPTNFNEQFF; CDR3 DNA: TGTGCCTGGAGCCCGACTAATTTCAATGAGCAGTTCTTC
V gene: TRBV5-1; D gene: TRBD2; J gene: TRBJ2-1; clone size: many; CDR3 protein: CASSGLAGGGHNEQFF; CDR3 DNA: TGCGCCAGCAGCGGACTAGCGGGAGGTGGGCACAATGAGCAGTTCTTC
V gene: TRBV7-6; D gene: .; J gene: TRBJ2-3; clone size: many; CDR3 protein: CASSAPLLPQGVFTDTQYF; CDR3 DNA: TGTGCCAGCAGCGCCCCCCTCCTCCCCCAAGGGGTGTTTACAGATACGCAGTATTTT
V gene: TRBV6-1; D gene: TRBD2; J gene: TRBJ2-1; clone size: few; CDR3 protein: CASSDPGLAGGGSYNEQFF; CDR3 DNA: TGTGCCAGCAGTGATCCGGGACTAGCGGGAGGTGGATCCTACAATGAGCAGTTCTTC
V gene: TRBV19; D gene: .; J gene: TRBJ1-1; clone size: .; CDR3 protein: CASSITRERPEAFF; CDR3 DNA: TGTGCCAGTAGTATAACTCGCGAAAGACCTGAAGCTTTCTTT